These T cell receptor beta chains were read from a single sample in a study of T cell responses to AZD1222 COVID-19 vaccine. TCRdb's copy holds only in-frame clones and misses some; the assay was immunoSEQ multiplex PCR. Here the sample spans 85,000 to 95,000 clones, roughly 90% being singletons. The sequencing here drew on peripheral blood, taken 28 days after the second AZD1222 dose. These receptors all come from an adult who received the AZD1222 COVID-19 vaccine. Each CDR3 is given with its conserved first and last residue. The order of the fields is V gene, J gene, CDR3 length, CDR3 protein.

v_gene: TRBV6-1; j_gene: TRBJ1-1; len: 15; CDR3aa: CASSEPGQGGTEAFF
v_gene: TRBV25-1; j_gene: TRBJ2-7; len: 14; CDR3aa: CASSAGTLSYEQYF
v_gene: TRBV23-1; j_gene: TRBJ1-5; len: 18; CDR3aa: CASSHPGNSLRSNQPQHF
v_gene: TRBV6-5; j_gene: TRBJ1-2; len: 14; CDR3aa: CASSLRGTNYGYTF
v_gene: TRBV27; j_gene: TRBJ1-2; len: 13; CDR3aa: CASSLQATYGYTF
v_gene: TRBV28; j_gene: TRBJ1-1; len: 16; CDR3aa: CASSLQPGQGNTEAFF
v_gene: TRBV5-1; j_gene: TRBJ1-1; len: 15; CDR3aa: CASSLPGRKNTEAFF
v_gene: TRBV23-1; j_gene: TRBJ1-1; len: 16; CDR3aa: CASSQFQPRLNTEAFF
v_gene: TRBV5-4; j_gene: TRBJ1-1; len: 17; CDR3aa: CASSSEAGVGWSTEAFF
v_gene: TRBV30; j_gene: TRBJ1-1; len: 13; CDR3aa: CAWRGQLNTEAFF
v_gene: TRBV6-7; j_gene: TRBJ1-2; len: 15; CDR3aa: CASSYRPGVNYGYTF
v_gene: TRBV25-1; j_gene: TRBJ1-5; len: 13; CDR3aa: CASRGRSNQPQHF
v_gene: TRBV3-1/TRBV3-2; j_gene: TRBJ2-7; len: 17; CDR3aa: CASSQIPGHRDSYEQYF
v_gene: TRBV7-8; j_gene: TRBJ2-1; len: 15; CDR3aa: CASSIGQGLNNEQFF
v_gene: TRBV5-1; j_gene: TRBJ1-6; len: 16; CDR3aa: CASSSESGGYNSPLHF
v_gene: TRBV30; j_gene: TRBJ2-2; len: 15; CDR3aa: CAWSLYSSNTGELFF
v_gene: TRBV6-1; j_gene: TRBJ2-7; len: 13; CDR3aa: CASSDMKRYEQYF
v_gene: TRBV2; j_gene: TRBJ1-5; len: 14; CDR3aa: CASSADRGNQPQHF
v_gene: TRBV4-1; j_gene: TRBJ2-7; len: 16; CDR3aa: CASSQSGQGSSYEQYF
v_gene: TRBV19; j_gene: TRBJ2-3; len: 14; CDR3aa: CASSSGSLSDTQYF
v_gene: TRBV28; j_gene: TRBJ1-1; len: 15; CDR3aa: CASSLRGEESTEAFF
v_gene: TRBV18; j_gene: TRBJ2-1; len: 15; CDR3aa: CASSPGQAAGNEQFF
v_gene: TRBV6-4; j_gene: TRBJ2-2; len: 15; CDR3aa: CASSGTSGGTGELFF
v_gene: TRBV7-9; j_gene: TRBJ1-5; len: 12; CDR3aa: CASSAGIQPQHF
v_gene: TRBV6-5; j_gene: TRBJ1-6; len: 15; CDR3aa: CASSYTRAYNSPLHF
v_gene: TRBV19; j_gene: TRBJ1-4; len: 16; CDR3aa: CASSILPSGFNEKLFF
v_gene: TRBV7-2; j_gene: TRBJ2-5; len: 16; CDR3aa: CASSHIGGLPALTQYF
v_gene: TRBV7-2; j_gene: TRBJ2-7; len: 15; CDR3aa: CASSPKDRGTDEQYF
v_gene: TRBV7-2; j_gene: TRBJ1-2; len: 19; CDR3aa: CASSFKLPGGAGFNYGYTF
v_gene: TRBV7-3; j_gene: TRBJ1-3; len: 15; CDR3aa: CASSLGGGSGNTIYF
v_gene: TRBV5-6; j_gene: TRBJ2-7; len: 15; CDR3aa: CASSLGLMSSYEQYF
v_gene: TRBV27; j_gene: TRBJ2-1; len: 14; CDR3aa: CASSPRAGRNEQFF
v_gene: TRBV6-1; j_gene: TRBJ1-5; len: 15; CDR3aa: CASSESGGSNQPQHF
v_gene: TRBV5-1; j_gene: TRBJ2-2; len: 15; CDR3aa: CASRTQGANTGELFF
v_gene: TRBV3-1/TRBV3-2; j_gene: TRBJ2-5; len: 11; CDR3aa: CASSTWETQYF
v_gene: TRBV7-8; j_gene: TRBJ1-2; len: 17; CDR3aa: CASSPLRDRVPNYGYTF
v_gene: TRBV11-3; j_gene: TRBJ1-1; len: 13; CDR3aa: CASSPDRRTEAFF
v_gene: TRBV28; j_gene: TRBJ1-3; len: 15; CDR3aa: CASSLVAYSGNTIYF
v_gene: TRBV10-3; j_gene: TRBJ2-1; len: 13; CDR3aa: CAISEEFKDEQFF
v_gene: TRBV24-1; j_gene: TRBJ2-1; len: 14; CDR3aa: CATSDNKPVNEQFF
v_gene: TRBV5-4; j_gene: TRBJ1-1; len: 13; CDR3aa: CASSLGRGAEAFF
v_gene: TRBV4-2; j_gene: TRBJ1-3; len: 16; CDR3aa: CASSPSVASNGNTIYF
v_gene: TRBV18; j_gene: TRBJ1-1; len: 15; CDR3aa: CASSPGGIENTEAFF
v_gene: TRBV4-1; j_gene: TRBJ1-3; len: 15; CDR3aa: CASSQDLGAGNTIYF
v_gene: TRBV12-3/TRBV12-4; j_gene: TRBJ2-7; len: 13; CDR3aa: CASSSGPPYEQYF
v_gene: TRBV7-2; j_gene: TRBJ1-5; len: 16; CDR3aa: CASSPSSGTGDQPQHF
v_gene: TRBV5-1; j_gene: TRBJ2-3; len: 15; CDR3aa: CASSVGTSGGDTQYF
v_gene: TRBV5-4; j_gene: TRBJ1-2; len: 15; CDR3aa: CASSSGTGGSGGYTF
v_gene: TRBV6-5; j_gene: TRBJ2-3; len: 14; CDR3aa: CASRGTALTDTQYF
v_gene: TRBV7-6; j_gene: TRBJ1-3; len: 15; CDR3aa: CASSFHASSGNTIYF
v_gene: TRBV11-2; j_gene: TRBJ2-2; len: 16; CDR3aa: CASRQPYRGYTGELFF
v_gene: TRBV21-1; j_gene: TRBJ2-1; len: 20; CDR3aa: CASSKWVGTSGGFSYNEQFF